The sequence of this T cell receptor beta chain was determined in a study of response to subunit inactivated influenza vaccine. Study results and limitations: Seasonal influenza vaccination, on each occasion, was suggested by the authors to recruit few new T cells.

Germline V CDR1 and CDR2: MGHDK, SYGVNS. V was cut by 4 bases and J by 1 base, with 12 bases left in between. This CDR3 has 15 residues. To note about this clonotype: Its antigen is not identified.

TCRdb independently ran MiXCR on the RT-PCR reads; one entry per CDR3 protein. In the table there are some 520,000 distinct CDR3 sequences, approximately 15% of which are singletons. The sequence derives from a man aged 50-75 years who received an inactivated influenza vaccine. The V gene is TRBV25-1, the J gene TRBJ2-3; D may be TRBD2 (5 bases). The sample in question was CD4+ T cells sorted from PBMCs, obtained less than 30 months after vaccination. CDR3 amino acids: CASSGRRFGTDTQYF. The CDR3 DNA sequence: TGTGCCAGCAGTGGCCGGAGGTTCGGCACAGATACGCAGTATTTT.